Listed below are T cell receptor beta chains from one sample, sequenced in a study of shared clonotypes between healthy human individuals. Using immunoSEQ multiplex PCR, the repertoire was profiled, and TCRdb retains in-frame clones only, with some absent. The sample contains approximately 2.4 million clones, 90% to 96% of which appear only once. The material sequenced was naive CD4+ T cells sorted from blood. These receptors all come from a man younger than 35 in good health. Each CDR3 is given with its conserved first and last residue. The D gene is left open where the match is weak. Part of the rows lack a size; the others show once, few, many or a class for expanded clones.

D,J,V,size,CDR3,DNA
TRBD2,TRBJ2-3,TRBV18,once,CASRLAGVTDTQYF,TGTGCCAGCCGACTAGCGGGAGTGACAGATACGCAGTATTTT
-,TRBJ1-4,TRBV7-2,-,CASSLGVNEKLFF,TGTGCCAGCAGCTTAGGCGTTAATGAAAAACTGTTTTTT
-,TRBJ2-7,TRBV4-1,once,CASSHTVGRIRTEQYF,TGCGCCAGCAGCCACACGGTGGGACGGATTCGGACCGAGCAGTACTTC
-,TRBJ2-7,TRBV5-4,-,CASSAADSYEQYF,TGTGCCAGCAGCGCTGCAGACTCCTACGAGCAGTACTTC
-,TRBJ1-6,TRBV7-9,once,CASSSTSRADNSPLHF,TGTGCCAGCAGCTCGACAAGCAGGGCCGATAATTCACCCCTCCACTTT
-,TRBJ2-2,TRBV7-2,-,CASSHVRQKSNTGELFF,TGTGCCAGCAGCCATGTTCGGCAGAAATCGAACACCGGGGAGCTGTTTTTT
TRBD1,TRBJ1-1,TRBV30,-,CACRGVGTEAFF,TGTGCCTGCAGGGGGGTGGGCACTGAAGCTTTCTTT
TRBD1,TRBJ1-1,TRBV4-1,few,CASSVQGAEAFF,TGCGCCAGCAGCGTACAGGGGGCTGAAGCTTTCTTT
-,TRBJ1-1,TRBV30,-,CAWAVDRNTEAFF,TGTGCCTGGGCGGTGGACAGAAACACTGAAGCTTTCTTT
-,TRBJ1-2,TRBV19,-,CASSKDLTGGYTF,TGTGCCAGTAGTAAGGACTTAACCGGTGGCTACACCTTC
-,TRBJ2-1,TRBV30,-,CAWRLSGLTYNEQFF,-
-,TRBJ1-2,TRBV4-1,-,CASSQLPGLLANYGYTF,TGCGCCAGCAGCCAACTCCCCGGACTGTTAGCTAACTATGGCTACACCTTC
-,TRBJ2-3,TRBV7-9,-,CASSPGVVLGYPDTQYF,TGTGCCAGCAGCCCGGGTGTTGTGTTGGGGTATCCAGATACGCAGTATTTT
TRBD2,TRBJ2-1,TRBV5-4,-,CASSLVAGGPPNEQFF,TGTGCCAGCAGCTTGGTAGCGGGAGGGCCTCCCAATGAGCAGTTCTTC
TRBD1,TRBJ2-4,TRBV18,-,CASSPGQQAKNIQYF,TGTGCCAGCTCCCCGGGACAGCAAGCCAAAAACATTCAGTACTTC
TRBD1,TRBJ2-2,TRBV5-1,-,CASSILQGAGTGELFF,TGCGCCAGCAGCATACTACAGGGGGCCGGCACCGGGGAGCTGTTTTTT
-,TRBJ1-1,TRBV7-6,-,CASSSWEGDTEAFF,TGTGCCAGCAGCTCGTGGGAAGGGGACACTGAAGCTTTCTTT
-,TRBJ2-7,TRBV2,-,CASNWMGANEQYF,TGTGCCAGCAATTGGATGGGGGCAAACGAGCAGTACTTC
TRBD2,TRBJ2-1,TRBV9,-,CASSVSRTSVGRAGNEQFF,TGTGCCAGCAGCGTATCGAGGACTAGCGTTGGTAGAGCCGGCAATGAGCAGTTCTTC
-,TRBJ2-7,TRBV30,-,CAWSRLSYEQYF,TGTGCCTGGAGTCGGCTATCCTACGAGCAGTACTTC
-,TRBJ1-4,TRBV6-6,-,CATVRGGTTNEKLFF,TGTGCCACCGTAAGGGGTGGCACAACTAATGAAAAACTGTTTTTT
-,TRBJ1-5,TRBV5-6,-,CASSLIWPQHF,TGTGCCAGCAGCTTGATCTGGCCCCAGCATTTT
-,TRBJ1-2,TRBV2,few,CASLRYREGEDYGYTF,TGTGCCAGCCTACGGTACAGGGAAGGGGAGGACTATGGCTACACCTTC
-,TRBJ2-1,TRBV6-1,-,CASSELFQEQFF,TGTGCCAGCAGTGAACTTTTCCAGGAGCAGTTCTTC
-,TRBJ2-2,TRBV6-5,-,CASSSIGTVTGELFF,TGTGCCAGCAGTTCTATCGGGACTGTCACCGGGGAGCTGTTTTTT
-,TRBJ1-3,TRBV7-6,-,CASSLVRENTIYF,TGTGCCAGCAGCTTAGTACGGGAAAACACCATATATTTT
TRBD2,TRBJ2-1,TRBV9,-,CASSVGLAGVEGEQFF,TGTGCCAGCAGCGTGGGACTAGCGGGAGTTGAGGGTGAGCAGTTCTTC
TRBD2,TRBJ2-3,TRBV7-9,once,CASSLAWTSGTDTQYF,TGTGCCAGCAGCTTAGCCTGGACTAGCGGCACAGATACGCAGTATTTT
TRBD1,TRBJ1-2,TRBV18,-,CASSPLAGGEYGYTF,TGTGCCAGCTCACCTCTTGCAGGGGGCGAGTATGGCTACACCTTC
TRBD2,TRBJ2-1,TRBV10-3,-,CAISDPLREGNEQFF,TGTGCCATCAGTGACCCGTTACGGGAGGGTAATGAGCAGTTCTTC
-,TRBJ2-7,TRBV21-1,-,CASSEEPSYEQYF,TGTGCCAGCAGCGAGGAGCCCTCCTACGAGCAGTACTTC
TRBD2,TRBJ2-5,TRBV6-1,-,CASSDQGLAGEETQYF,TGTGCCAGCAGTGATCAAGGACTAGCGGGAGAAGAGACCCAGTACTTC
-,TRBJ2-5,TRBV5-1,-,CASSRGGLETQYF,TGCGCCAGCAGCCGAGGGGGTTTGGAGACCCAGTACTTC
-,TRBJ2-2,TRBV6-1,-,CASRGPTGTGELFF,TGTGCCAGCAGGGGCCCCACGGGCACCGGGGAGCTGTTTTTT
-,TRBJ1-5,TRBV5-8,-,CASSLDSNQPQHF,TGTGCCAGCAGCTTGGATTCGAATCAGCCCCAGCATTTT
-,TRBJ2-3,TRBV20-1,-,CSPRDPDTQYF,TGCAGTCCAAGGGACCCAGATACGCAGTATTTT
TRBD2,TRBJ2-3,TRBV5-4,-,CASSLGRTSMGDTQYF,TGTGCCAGCAGCTTGGGCCGGACTAGCATGGGAGATACGCAGTATTTT
-,TRBJ2-1,TRBV6-5,-,CASSQRDGSYNEQFF,TGTGCCAGCAGTCAACGGGACGGCTCCTACAATGAGCAGTTCTTC
-,TRBJ2-3,TRBV4-3,-,CASSQAWGTDTQYF,TGCGCCAGCAGCCAAGCTTGGGGCACAGATACGCAGTATTTT
TRBD1,TRBJ1-4,TRBV5-1,-,CASSLVQGAPEKLFF,TGCGCCAGCAGCTTGGTGCAGGGGGCGCCCGAAAAACTGTTTTTT
-,TRBJ1-4,TRBV19,-,CASRPQGGDEKLFF,TGTGCCAGTAGACCACAGGGAGGGGATGAAAAACTGTTTTTT
-,TRBJ2-3,TRBV29-1,-,CSSAGRVTDTQYF,TGCAGCTCCGCCGGTCGGGTCACAGATACGCAGTATTTT
TRBD2,TRBJ2-3,TRBV19,-,CASSGGLPGVTDTQYF,TGTGCCAGTAGTGGGGGACTACCCGGAGTTACAGATACGCAGTATTTT